Following are 10 T cell receptor beta chains from one sample sequenced in a study of regulatory T cells in long-lasting Graves disease. Assembly of TCR beta libraries relied on iRepertoire HTBI primers together with Arm-PCR of CDR3 regions. TCRdb re-analysed the multiplex PCR reads in MiXCR, keeping a single row per CDR3 protein. The sample has 350,000 to 550,000 distinct CDR3 sequences; about a sixth are singletons. The time point is: newly diagnosed GD, antithyroid drugs for less than 3 months. TCR sequences were obtained from RNA taken from PBMCs. Another study also made use of these data, one on T cells in Graves' hyperthyroidism and ophthalmopathy.

The sample in question was peripheral blood mononuclear cells (PBMCs), obtained at new diagnosis, from a patient treated with antithyroid drugs. These receptors were taken from a woman between 18 and 29 years old with Graves disease.

In its sample, this clonotype was seen many times. This chain connects TRBV28 to TRBJ2-1; D may be TRBD1 or TRBD2 (6 bases each). In germline, CDR1 is MDHEN, CDR2 SYDVKM. The CDR3 runs 16 residues. V was pared by 3 bases and J by 2 bases, with 14 bases between. The CDR3 is CASSLWGAETYNEQFF. In DNA form, the CDR3 reads TGTGCCAGCAGTTTGTGGGGGGCGGAAACCTACAATGAGCAGTTCTTC. Full variable domain (rest looked up from reference TRBV28 and TRBJ2-1): DVKVTQSSRYLVKRTGEKVFLECVQDMDHENMFWYRQDPGLGLRLIYFSYDVKMKEKGDIPEGYSVSREKKERFSLILESASTNQTSMYLCASSLWGAETYNEQFFGPGTRLTVL.

The rearrangement links TRBV3-1 to TRBJ2-7; TRBD1 agrees at 7 bases. The CDR3 spans 14 residues. From germline, CDR1 is LGHDT and CDR2 YNNKEL (reference sequence). With 1 base clipped from V and 2 bases from J, the junction kept 2 bases outside the gene matches. In DNA, the CDR3 is TGTGCCAGCAGCCAAGGACAGGGTCCCTACGAGCAGTACTTC. Protein sequence: CASSQGQGPYEQYF.

The rearrangement uses TRBV4-3 and TRBJ1-6; no clear D. The germline V gene has CDR1 LGHNA and CDR2 YSLEER. This CDR3 contains 14 residues. Between the trimmed V and J ends, which lost 7 bases and 2 bases, there was a span of 9 bases. The CDR3 loop reads CASNGPTYNSPLHF. DNA of the CDR3: TGCGCCAGCAATGGGCCCACCTATAATTCACCCCTCCACTTT.

This clonotype was found many times. The rearrangement joins TRBV7-6 to TRBJ1-1, with D perhaps TRBD1 (6 bases). CDR3 length: 18 amino acids. The V gene lost 5 bases and the J gene lost 1 base, with 23 bases spanning the gap. Germline assignment: CDR1 SGHVS and CDR2 FNYEAQ. The CDR3 nucleotides are TGTGCCAGCAGCCTTAGCGCAGGTATAGGACAGCAGAACACTGAAGCTTTCTTT. Residues: CASSLSAGIGQQNTEAFF. Full variable domain (missing parts from reference TRBV7-6 and TRBJ1-1): GAGVSQSPRYKVTKRGQDVALRCDPISGHVSLYWYRQALGQGPEFLTYFNYEAQQDKSGLPNDRFSAERPEGSISTLTIQRTEQRDSAMYRCASSLSAGIGQQNTEAFFGQGTRLTVV.

In its sample, this clonotype was seen many times. The chain has TRBV28 and TRBJ1-2; TRBD1 matches at 7 bases. Germline-derived CDR1 and CDR2 are MDHEN and SYDVKM. This CDR3 comprises 17 residues. Germline trimming cut 4 bases from V and 5 bases from J; bases unmatched to any gene: 16. CDR3 sequence: CASSSRQGVRTYYGYTF. The CDR3 bases are TGTGCCAGCAGTTCCCGACAGGGCGTACGAACTTATTATGGCTACACCTTC.

The sample holds a few counts of this clonotype. The J gene is TRBJ1-5, the V gene TRBV7-8; the D is unclear. The germline V gene encodes CDR1 SGHVS and CDR2 FQNEAQ. Trimming cost V 1 base and J 3 bases, with 7 bases left between them. This CDR3 comprises 14 residues. Written as DNA, the CDR3 is TGTGCCAGCAGCTTAGGGTTATTCAATCAGCCCCAGCATTTT. Protein: CASSLGLFNQPQHF.

Ten or more counts support this clonotype. The gene calls are TRBV7-8 and TRBJ2-7; D might be TRBD1 (5 bases). Germline CDR1 is SGHVS and CDR2 is FQNEAQ. The CDR3 spans 17 residues. V was shortened by 2 bases and J by 2 bases, with 19 bases between the two germline ends. The CDR3 DNA sequence: TGTGCCAGCAGCTTAACCTCCCAGACAGCTACAACCTACGAGCAGTACTTC. It translates to CASSLTSQTATTYEQYF.

Details on this clonotype: Germline and junction disagree at one end, which may indicate a read error. The chain links TRBV2 to TRBJ2-3, with 9 positions matching TRBD2. The CDR3 loop spans 19 amino acids. Germline assignment: CDR1 SNHLY and CDR2 FYNNEI. The CDR3 nucleotides read TGCGCCAGCAGCCGATCACTATTCGTTCTAGCGGGAAGCACAGATACGCAGTATTTT. Translated, it gives CASSRSLFVLAGSTDTQYF.

The V call is TRBV30, the J call TRBJ2-1, with TRBD2 matching over 14 bases. This CDR3 has 18 residues. Per germline, CDR1 GTSNPN and CDR2 SVGIG (reference sequence). V lost 3 bases, J lost 7 bases, and 14 bases stayed unmatched. CDR3 loop: CAWRNPGLAGVGKNEQFF. The CDR3 region has the DNA TGTGCCTGGAGGAACCCGGGACTAGCGGGAGTTGGTAAAAATGAGCAGTTCTTC.

In its sample, this clonotype was seen many times. This rearrangement joins TRBV27 to TRBJ2-7; TRBD1 aligns across 7 bases. There are 14 residues in the CDR3. Per germline, CDR1 MNHEY and CDR2 SMNVEV (reference sequence). V gave up 6 bases and J gave up 2 bases; unmatched junction bases: 7. CDR3 in DNA: TGTGCCAGCAGGAGGGGCCAGGGGGCCTACGAGCAGTACTTC. Amino acids: CASRRGQGAYEQYF.